These 9 T cell receptor beta chains came from one sample sequenced in a study of shared clonotypes between healthy human individuals. Assay: immunoSEQ multiplex PCR; the TCRdb copy retains only in-frame clones and omits some. The table includes 2 million to 2.5 million clones, approximately 94% detected once. Sequencing was done on a sample of naive CD4+ T cells sorted from blood. Subset denoted: CD45RA+ positively selected. The source is a man in his late teens or twenties in good health.

The V and J genes are TRBV6-1 and TRBJ2-7, with D possibly matching TRBD1 (5 bases). V lost 7 bases and J 0 bases, leaving 10 bases between the germline ends. The germline V gene has CDR1 MNHNS and CDR2 SASEGT. The CDR3 sequence is 13 residues long. DNA for the CDR3: TGTGCCAGCATTGTTAGGGGCTCCTACGAGCAGTACTTC. Amino acids: CASIVRGSYEQYF.

The V call is TRBV11-2, the J call TRBJ1-4, with a possible D match to TRBD1 (6 bases). CDR1 and CDR2 from the germline V gene are SGHAT and FQNNGV. The CDR3 has 14 residues. Trimming pared 5 bases from V and 7 bases from J, leaving 14 bases between. The CDR3 DNA sequence: TGTGCCAGCAGCCCCCAGGGGCGCCTTGAAAAACTGTTTTTT. Residues: CASSPQGRLEKLFF.

This chain connects TRBV18 to TRBJ2-4; 14 positions agree with TRBD2. Trimming cost V 4 bases and J 6 bases; bases outside gene matches: 8. This CDR3 is built from 17 residues. Germline CDR1 KGHSH, CDR2 LQKENI. The DNA for the CDR3 is TGTGCCAGCTCACTGAGACTAGCGGGAGGGCCCGGAAACATTCAGTACTTC. Protein: CASSLRLAGGPGNIQYF.

This clone appeared once. This chain connects TRBV5-1 to TRBJ2-1; D possibly corresponds to TRBD2 (6 bases). Deletions cut 4 bases from V and 8 bases from J, with 13 bases between. CDR3 length: 13 amino acids. The germline CDR1 and CDR2 sequences are SGHRS and YFSETQ. Here the CDR3 reads CASSPRWGDEQFF. The CDR3 DNA is TGCGCCAGCAGCCCGCGGTGGGGGGATGAGCAGTTCTTC.

The genes are TRBV19 and TRBJ1-1; D might be TRBD1 (5 bases). CDR3 length equals 15 residues. The germline V gene encodes CDR1 LNHDA and CDR2 SQIVND (reference sequence). V lost 1 base to trimming and J lost 1 base, with 10 bases between them. The DNA of the CDR3 is TGTGCCAGTAGTATAGGTACGGGGCCGAACACTGAAGCTTTCTTT. Its protein is CASSIGTGPNTEAFF.

The chain couples TRBV14 to TRBJ2-7; no firm D call. Germline CDR1 SGHDN, CDR2 FVKESK. Trimming took off 4 bases at V and 0 bases at J, with 4 bases between the two ends. This CDR3 has 12 amino acids. For the CDR3, the DNA is TGTGCCAGCAGCCGCAACTCCTACGAGCAGTACTTC. Amino acid sequence: CASSRNSYEQYF. The full variable domain, with the rest looked up from reference TRBV14 and TRBJ2-7, is EAGVTQFPSHSVIEKGQTVTLRCDPISGHDNLYWYRRVMGKEIKFLLHFVKESKQDESGMPNNRFLAERTGGTYSTLKVQPAELEDSGVYFCASSRNSYEQYFGPGTRLTVT.

V and J are TRBV9 and TRBJ2-7; TRBD2 matches at 9 bases. CDR1 and CDR2 (germline): SGDLS, YYNGEE. This CDR3 is 14 amino acids long. Trimming took 2 bases from V and 5 from J; bases not matched to a gene: 5. CDR3 coding DNA: TGTGCCAGCAGCGTCAGCGGGAGGAAAAACGAGCAGTACTTC. Translated, it gives CASSVSGRKNEQYF.

This rearrangement joins TRBV19 to TRBJ2-7, with 7 bases lining up with TRBD1. This CDR3 is built from 14 residues. V lost 5 bases to trimming and J lost 3 bases; unmatched junction nucleotides: 7. Per the germline V gene, CDR1 is LNHDA and CDR2 is SQIVND (reference sequence). CDR3: CASSPRQGHYEQYF. CDR3 nucleotide sequence: TGTGCCAGTAGTCCTCGACAGGGCCACTACGAGCAGTACTTC.

This clone appeared a few times. The same CDR3 also results from other DNA sequences found in this sample. This chain connects TRBV18 to TRBJ1-1; no clear D. V was trimmed by 0 bases and J by 0 bases, leaving 5 bases between them. Germline V CDR1 and CDR2: KGHSH, LQKENI. The CDR3 is 14 residues long. CDR3 residues: CASSPPSVNTEAFF. For the CDR3, the DNA is TGTGCCAGCTCACCACCGTCAGTGAACACTGAAGCTTTCTTT.